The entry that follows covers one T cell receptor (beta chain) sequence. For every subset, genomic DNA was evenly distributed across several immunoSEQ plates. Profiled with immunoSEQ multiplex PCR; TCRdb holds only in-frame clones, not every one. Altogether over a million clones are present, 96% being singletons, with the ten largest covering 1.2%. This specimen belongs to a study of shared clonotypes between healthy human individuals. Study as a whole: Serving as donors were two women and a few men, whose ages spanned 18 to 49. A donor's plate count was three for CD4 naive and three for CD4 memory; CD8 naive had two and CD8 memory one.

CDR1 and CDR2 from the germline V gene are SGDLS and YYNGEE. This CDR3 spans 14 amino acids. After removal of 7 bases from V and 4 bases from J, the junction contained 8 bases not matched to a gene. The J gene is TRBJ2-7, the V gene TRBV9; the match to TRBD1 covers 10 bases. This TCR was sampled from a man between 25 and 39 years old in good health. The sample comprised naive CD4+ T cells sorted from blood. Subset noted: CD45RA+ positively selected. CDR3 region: CASGRGDRGYEQYF. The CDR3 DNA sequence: TGTGCCAGCGGCAGAGGGGACAGGGGTTACGAGCAGTACTTC.